The rows below give T cell receptor beta chains drawn from one sample of a study of CD8 T cells in Susac syndrome. TCRdb re-derived calls from the immunoSEQ multiplex PCR reads in MiXCR, one entry per CDR3 protein. The data contain some 18,000 distinct CDR3 sequences, 85% to 95% of them singletons. Sequences were obtained from CD8+ T cells from PBMCs. All receptors derive from a human donor in good health. The conserved cysteine and the conserved F or W are not part of the CDR3 here. The D gene is left open where the match is weak.

d_gene: TRBD2; j_gene: TRBJ2-1; v_gene: TRBV7-9; CDR3aa: ASSLAMGAGGFFEEQF
d_gene: NA; j_gene: TRBJ2-7; v_gene: TRBV12-3/TRBV12-4; CDR3aa: ASTDSLGTPPEWTYEQY
d_gene: TRBD2; j_gene: TRBJ2-3; v_gene: TRBV9; CDR3aa: ASSFSGRNTDTQY
d_gene: NA; j_gene: TRBJ1-1; v_gene: TRBV9; CDR3aa: ASSFRQENTEAF
d_gene: TRBD2; j_gene: TRBJ2-4; v_gene: TRBV20-1; CDR3aa: SAHGRLAGGPVAKNIQY
d_gene: NA; j_gene: TRBJ2-7; v_gene: TRBV5-1; CDR3aa: ASSLWAADSYYEQY
d_gene: TRBD1; j_gene: TRBJ2-2; v_gene: TRBV28; CDR3aa: ASTQPSGTENTGELF
d_gene: NA; j_gene: TRBJ2-7; v_gene: TRBV12-3/TRBV12-4; CDR3aa: ASSFQAVAYEQY
d_gene: TRBD2; j_gene: TRBJ2-7; v_gene: TRBV28; CDR3aa: ASKFSGSEGIYEQY
d_gene: NA; j_gene: TRBJ1-1; v_gene: TRBV5-1; CDR3aa: ASSLGQTWERNGYPEAF
d_gene: TRBD1; j_gene: TRBJ2-2; v_gene: TRBV29-1; CDR3aa: SVANRGTGELF
d_gene: NA; j_gene: TRBJ2-7; v_gene: TRBV10-3; CDR3aa: AIKTAYEQY
d_gene: NA; j_gene: TRBJ1-1; v_gene: TRBV20-1; CDR3aa: SARSGRETEAF
d_gene: NA; j_gene: TRBJ1-2; v_gene: TRBV30; CDR3aa: AWSLPINYGYT
d_gene: TRBD1; j_gene: TRBJ2-1; v_gene: TRBV15; CDR3aa: ATSRETGGSYNEQF
d_gene: NA; j_gene: TRBJ2-3; v_gene: TRBV3-1; CDR3aa: ASSQVRFPTDTQY
d_gene: TRBD2; j_gene: TRBJ2-1; v_gene: TRBV15; CDR3aa: ATSSGLSSYNEQF
d_gene: TRBD2; j_gene: TRBJ2-7; v_gene: TRBV29-1; CDR3aa: SVLLAGSSYEQY
d_gene: TRBD1; j_gene: TRBJ2-1; v_gene: TRBV15; CDR3aa: ATSIYRGEQF
d_gene: TRBD2; j_gene: TRBJ2-1; v_gene: TRBV3-1; CDR3aa: ASSQDSTSGRNNEQF
d_gene: NA; j_gene: TRBJ1-5; v_gene: TRBV10-3; CDR3aa: AISEDSNQPQH
d_gene: TRBD1; j_gene: TRBJ2-1; v_gene: TRBV18; CDR3aa: ASSRRGQGRGGEF
d_gene: TRBD2; j_gene: TRBJ2-1; v_gene: TRBV29-1; CDR3aa: SGLAVYNEQF
d_gene: NA; j_gene: TRBJ2-7; v_gene: TRBV7-8; CDR3aa: ASSVLEKEQY
d_gene: NA; j_gene: TRBJ2-2; v_gene: TRBV28; CDR3aa: ASSLASESGELF
d_gene: NA; j_gene: TRBJ1-1; v_gene: TRBV10-3; CDR3aa: AIMGGVGTEAF
d_gene: NA; j_gene: TRBJ2-1; v_gene: TRBV15; CDR3aa: ATSRDVGQQQF
d_gene: TRBD2; j_gene: TRBJ2-7; v_gene: TRBV7-9; CDR3aa: ASTFSGSSYEQY
d_gene: NA; j_gene: TRBJ1-1; v_gene: TRBV9; CDR3aa: ASSGRPGTEAF
d_gene: TRBD2; j_gene: TRBJ2-1; v_gene: TRBV12-3/TRBV12-4; CDR3aa: ASRSSGSSYNEQF
d_gene: TRBD1; j_gene: TRBJ2-5; v_gene: TRBV3-1; CDR3aa: ASSQGPGQGLIQETQY
d_gene: NA; j_gene: TRBJ2-5; v_gene: TRBV24-1; CDR3aa: ATSEEGAETQY
d_gene: NA; j_gene: TRBJ1-1; v_gene: TRBV28; CDR3aa: ASRDPSTEAF
d_gene: TRBD1; j_gene: TRBJ1-2; v_gene: TRBV27; CDR3aa: ASSPDRGAGGYT
d_gene: NA; j_gene: TRBJ2-5; v_gene: TRBV7-9; CDR3aa: ASSLEERAQY
d_gene: NA; j_gene: TRBJ2-7; v_gene: TRBV7-9; CDR3aa: ASSPPGELSSYEQY
d_gene: NA; j_gene: TRBJ1-2; v_gene: TRBV28; CDR3aa: ASSLGDGYT
d_gene: NA; j_gene: TRBJ1-5; v_gene: TRBV2; CDR3aa: ASSQGYQPQH
d_gene: NA; j_gene: TRBJ1-1; v_gene: TRBV12-3/TRBV12-4; CDR3aa: ASSSQGILWSNTEAF
d_gene: TRBD1; j_gene: TRBJ1-5; v_gene: TRBV4-1; CDR3aa: ASSQEDRVVQPQH
d_gene: NA; j_gene: TRBJ1-1; v_gene: TRBV27; CDR3aa: ASSLSAGRPVGNTEAF
d_gene: NA; j_gene: TRBJ2-3; v_gene: TRBV7-6; CDR3aa: ASSTLADGPDTQY
d_gene: TRBD2; j_gene: TRBJ2-7; v_gene: TRBV28; CDR3aa: ASRLLAEGTYEQY
d_gene: NA; j_gene: TRBJ2-7; v_gene: TRBV9; CDR3aa: ASSALTGRNEQY
d_gene: TRBD1; j_gene: TRBJ2-7; v_gene: TRBV2; CDR3aa: ASSPGPGGKYEQY
d_gene: TRBD2; j_gene: TRBJ2-2; v_gene: TRBV28; CDR3aa: ASSLSLAGGPGELF
d_gene: TRBD1; j_gene: TRBJ1-4; v_gene: TRBV28; CDR3aa: ASSPWTGGNEKLF
d_gene: NA; j_gene: TRBJ1-1; v_gene: TRBV9; CDR3aa: ASSVVKGGDTEAF
d_gene: NA; j_gene: TRBJ2-2; v_gene: TRBV29-1; CDR3aa: SAYGIGGQGTGELF
d_gene: NA; j_gene: TRBJ1-3; v_gene: TRBV4-2; CDR3aa: ASSLQTEPGNTIY
d_gene: TRBD2; j_gene: TRBJ2-5; v_gene: TRBV2; CDR3aa: ASRTTSGAQETQY
d_gene: NA; j_gene: TRBJ1-2; v_gene: TRBV3-1; CDR3aa: ASSHSENYGYT
d_gene: TRBD2; j_gene: TRBJ2-7; v_gene: TRBV4-2; CDR3aa: ASSQESSGRYEQY
d_gene: TRBD2; j_gene: TRBJ2-1; v_gene: TRBV28; CDR3aa: ASSLDLAGVGGNEQF
d_gene: TRBD2; j_gene: TRBJ2-5; v_gene: TRBV19; CDR3aa: ASMGREGRETQY
d_gene: TRBD1; j_gene: TRBJ2-7; v_gene: TRBV20-1; CDR3aa: SARDSGTHFSYEQY
d_gene: TRBD2; j_gene: TRBJ2-4; v_gene: TRBV27; CDR3aa: ASSFGLADKNIQY